This TCR beta chain emerged from a study of cytomegalovirus exposure and HLA in healthy donors. Study observations and caveats: HLA-A and HLA-B allele assignments for most subjects were reportedly predicted accurately using TCR beta sequences.

It was with 60 Vbeta and 13 Jbeta primers that the PCR ran. TCRdb's copy holds only in-frame clones and misses some; the assay was immunoSEQ multiplex PCR. The sample lists about 130,000 clones; around 8.5% were seen once. Trimming took 5 bases from V and 0 from J; bases not matched to a gene: 15. CDR3 length equals 19 residues. Germline V gives CDR1 MDHEN, CDR2 SYDVKM. This clone was seen a few times. Its antigen is still unknown. The clonotype was recovered from a man between 40 and 49 years old in good health and CMV-seronegative. Sequenced input: PBMCs. This chain links TRBV28 with TRBJ1-4; TRBD1 agrees at 7 bases. As DNA, the CDR3 is TGTGCCAGCAGTGGCCGGGACAGTCAAATAAACCCAACTAATGAAAAACTGTTTTTT. Its protein is CASSGRDSQINPTNEKLFF.